One TCR beta chain is described in this entry. Antigen: not known. Repertoires were generated with immunoSEQ multiplex PCR, while TCRdb's copy carries only in-frame clones and drops some. The sample carries 100,000 to 150,000 clones, over 80% recorded once. The data belong to a study of T cell responses to AZD1222 COVID-19 vaccine. Overall study: Pooling was applied to second doses at about 4 or about 12 weeks.

General study points: Donors were mostly white British, more females; clonal diversity possibly underestimated. As reported, nearly half of all spike-specific TCRs target variant regions that are unmutated.

The CDR3 covers 16 residues. Looked up from germline, CDR1 is LGHNA and CDR2 is YSLEER. Losses at the gene ends were 0 bases for V and 5 bases for J; bases not matched to a gene: 6. V usage is TRBV4-3 and J usage is TRBJ1-1, with 10 bases aligning to TRBD1. The material sequenced was peripheral blood, taken on day 0 of AZD1222 vaccination. The sequence derives from an adult in good health. The CDR3 loop is CASSQEGWDRGTEAFF. The CDR3 bases are TGCGCCAGCAGCCAAGAAGGCTGGGACAGGGGTACTGAAGCTTTCTTT.